This TCR beta chain is from a study of blood T cell repertoires in COVID-19. Background on the study: Acute and convalescent COVID-19 samples came from the United States, Italy and Spain. T cells, B-cell-depleted T cells, or PBMCs provided the cDNA or gDNA that served as material.

The CDR3 spans 14 residues. With V trimmed by 6 bases and J by 5 bases, 9 bases remained unmatched. Germline CDR1 MNHEY, CDR2 SMNVEV (reference sequence). The table came from immunoSEQ multiplex PCR; TCRdb's copy has only in-frame clones and leaves some out. Of more than 65,000 clones in the sample, roughly four fifths were seen once. The sample was peripheral blood. This sequence originates from a woman aged 80 or older with acute or convalescent COVID-19. J is TRBJ1-2 and V is TRBV27; TRBD1 matches at 7 bases. CDR3 in DNA: TGTGCCAGCAGACCCGGGGCAGGGGGGTATGGCTACACCTTC. Amino acid sequence: CASRPGAGGYGYTF.